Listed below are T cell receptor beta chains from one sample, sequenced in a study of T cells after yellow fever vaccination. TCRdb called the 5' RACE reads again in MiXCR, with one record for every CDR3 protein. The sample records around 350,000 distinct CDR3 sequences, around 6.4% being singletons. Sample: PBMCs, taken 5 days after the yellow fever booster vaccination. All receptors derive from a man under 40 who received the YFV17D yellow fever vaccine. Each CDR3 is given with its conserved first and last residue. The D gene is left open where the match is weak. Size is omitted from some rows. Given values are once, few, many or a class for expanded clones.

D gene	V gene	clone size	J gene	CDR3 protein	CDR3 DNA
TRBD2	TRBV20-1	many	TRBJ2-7	CSAREASGIGRKQYF	TGCAGTGCTAGAGAGGCTAGCGGGATTGGAAGAAAGCAGTACTTC
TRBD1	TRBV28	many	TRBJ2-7	CASRQGAGEQYF	TGTGCCAGCAGGCAGGGGGCGGGGGAGCAGTACTTC
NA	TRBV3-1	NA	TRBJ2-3	CASSQDLGGGTDTQYF	TGTGCCAGCAGCCAAGATCTTGGGGGAGGCACAGATACGCAGTATTTT
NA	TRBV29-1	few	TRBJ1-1	CSLTAGSNTEAFF	TGCAGCCTGACTGCAGGGTCGAACACTGAAGCTTTCTTT
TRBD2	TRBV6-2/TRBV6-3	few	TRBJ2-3	CASSPISGRNVDTQYF	TGTGCCAGCAGTCCAATTTCCGGGAGGAACGTCGATACGCAGTATTTT
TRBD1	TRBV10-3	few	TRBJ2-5	CAIKGQQETQYF	TGTGCCATCAAGGGACAGCAAGAGACCCAGTACTTC
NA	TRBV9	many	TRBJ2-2	CASSVARGSTNTGELFF	TGTGCCAGCAGCGTTGCCAGGGGCAGCACGAACACCGGGGAGCTGTTTTTT
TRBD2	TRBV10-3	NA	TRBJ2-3	CAISPSGTTDTQYF	TGTGCCATCAGTCCTAGCGGGACCACAGATACGCAGTATTTT
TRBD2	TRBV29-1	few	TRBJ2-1	CSVEATGLAGFNEQFF	TGCAGCGTTGAGGCAACGGGACTAGCGGGCTTCAATGAGCAGTTCTTC
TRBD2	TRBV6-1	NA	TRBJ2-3	CASSRGLVRFTDTQYF	TGTGCCAGCAGTCGCGGACTAGTTAGATTCACAGATACGCAGTATTTT
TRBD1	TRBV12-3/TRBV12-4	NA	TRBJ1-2	CASSTGQGFVGYTF	TGTGCCAGCAGCACGGGACAGGGGTTCGTCGGCTACACCTTC
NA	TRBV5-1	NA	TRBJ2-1	CASSWEWGHNEQFF	TGCGCCAGCAGTTGGGAGTGGGGGCACAATGAGCAGTTCTTC
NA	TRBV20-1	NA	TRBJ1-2	CSAVLGTGNYGYTF	TGCAGTGCTGTTTTAGGGACGGGTAACTATGGCTACACCTTC
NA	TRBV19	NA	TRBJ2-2	CASSEQLNTGELFF	TGTGCCAGTAGCGAGCAACTCAACACCGGGGAGCTGTTTTTT
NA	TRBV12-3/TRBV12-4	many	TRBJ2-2	CASSRRMGPITGELFF	TGTGCCAGCAGTCGAAGGATGGGACCTATCACCGGGGAGCTGTTTTTT
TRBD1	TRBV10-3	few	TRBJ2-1	CAISEDPTGSGNEQFF	TGTGCCATCAGTGAGGATCCGACAGGGTCAGGCAATGAGCAGTTCTTC
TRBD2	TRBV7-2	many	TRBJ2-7	CASSLTKRGPYEQYF	TGTGCCAGCAGCCTGACTAAGCGGGGACCCTACGAGCAGTACTTC
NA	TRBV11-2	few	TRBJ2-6	CASSSLGGAHSFSGANVLTF	TGTGCCAGCAGCTCCCTTGGAGGGGCACATTCTTTCTCTGGGGCCAACGTCCTGACTTTC
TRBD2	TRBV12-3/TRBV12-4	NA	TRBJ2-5	CASSTGTSGLVTQYF	TGTGCCAGCAGCACCGGGACTAGCGGGCTAGTGACCCAGTACTTC
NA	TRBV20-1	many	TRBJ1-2	CSARDRTVGYTF	TGCAGTGCTAGAGACCGGACAGTGGGCTACACCTTC
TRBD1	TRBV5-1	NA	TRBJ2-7	CASSKTTGTAPLTNF	TGCGCCAGCAGCAAGACGACCGGGACAGCCCCCTTGACGAACTTC
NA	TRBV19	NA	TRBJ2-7	CASSTDRDYEQYF	TGTGCCAGTAGTACAGACAGAGACTACGAGCAGTACTTC
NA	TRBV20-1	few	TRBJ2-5	CSALEMAGQETQYF	TGCAGTGCTCTGGAGATGGCAGGCCAAGAGACCCAGTACTTC
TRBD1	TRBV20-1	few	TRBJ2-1	CSARDRVRTGSYNEQFF	TGCAGTGCTAGAGATCGGGTACGGACAGGTTCTTACAATGAGCAGTTCTTC
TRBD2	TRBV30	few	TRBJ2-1	CAWSKGLAGPSEQFF	TGTGCCTGGAGCAAAGGACTAGCGGGACCCTCAGAGCAGTTCTTC
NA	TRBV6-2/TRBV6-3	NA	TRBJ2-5	CASSYDVEGLGKETQYF	TGTGCCAGCAGTTACGACGTCGAGGGGCTCGGGAAAGAGACCCAGTACTTC
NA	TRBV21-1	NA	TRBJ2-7	CASSKAGRPTYEQYF	TGTGCCAGCAGCAAAGCTGGGAGGCCGACCTACGAGCAGTACTTC
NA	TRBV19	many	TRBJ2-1	CASSMSLGAVGSYNEQFF	TGTGCCAGTAGTATGAGTCTGGGGGCGGTTGGCTCCTACAATGAGCAGTTCTTC
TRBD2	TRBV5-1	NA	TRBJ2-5	CASSLRAGGRYQETQYF	TGCGCCAGCAGCTTGCGGGCGGGAGGCAGGTACCAAGAGACCCAGTACTTC
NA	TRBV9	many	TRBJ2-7	CASSVEVANYEQYF	TGTGCCAGCAGCGTAGAGGTGGCTAACTACGAGCAGTACTTC
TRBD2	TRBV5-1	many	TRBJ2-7	CASSWDGTSSYEQYF	TGCGCCAGCAGCTGGGACGGGACTAGCAGTTACGAGCAGTACTTC
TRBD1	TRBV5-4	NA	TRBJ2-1	CASRMTGGNEQFF	TGTGCCAGCAGAATGACAGGGGGCAATGAGCAGTTCTTC
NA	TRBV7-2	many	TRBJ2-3	CASSWSVTDTQYF	TGTGCCAGCAGCTGGTCAGTCACAGATACGCAGTATTTT
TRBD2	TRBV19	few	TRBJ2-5	CASSTGLAGGNQETQYF	TGTGCCAGTAGCACGGGACTAGCGGGAGGGAACCAAGAGACCCAGTACTTC
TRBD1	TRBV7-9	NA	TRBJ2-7	CASSLPGQGVGQYF	TGTGCCAGCAGCCTTCCGGGACAGGGAGTCGGGCAGTACTTC
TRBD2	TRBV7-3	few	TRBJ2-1	CASSLTASGRGGEQFF	TGTGCCAGCAGCTTAACGGCTAGCGGGAGAGGGGGTGAGCAGTTCTTC
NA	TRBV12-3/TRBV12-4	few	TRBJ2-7	CASSPEGRIAYEQYF	TGTGCCAGCAGCCCGGAGGGACGGATTGCCTACGAGCAGTACTTC
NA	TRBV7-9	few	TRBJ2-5	CASSRLGGYQETQYF	TGTGCCAGCAGCCGTTTAGGGGGGTACCAAGAGACCCAGTACTTC
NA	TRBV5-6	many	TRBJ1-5	CASFPRRPQHF	TGTGCCAGCTTCCCCAGGCGGCCCCAGCATTTT
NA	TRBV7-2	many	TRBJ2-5	CASSPRKETQYF	TGTGCCAGCAGCCCTCGGAAGGAGACCCAGTACTTC
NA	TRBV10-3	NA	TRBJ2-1	CAISVTGTFSEQFF	TGTGCCATCAGTGTGACAGGGACTTTCAGTGAACAGTTCTTC
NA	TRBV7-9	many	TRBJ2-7	CASSFGAYEQYF	TGTGCCAGCAGCTTCGGGGCCTACGAGCAGTACTTC
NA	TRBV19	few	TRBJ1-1	CASRKVGGTEAFF	TGTGCCAGCCGCAAGGTAGGGGGGACTGAAGCTTTCTTT
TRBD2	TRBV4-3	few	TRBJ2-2	CASSQGLAGGELFF	TGCGCCAGCAGCCAAGGACTAGCTGGCGGGGAGCTGTTTTTT
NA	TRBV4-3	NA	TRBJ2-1	CASSQGTPGTPRNEQFF	TGCGCCAGCAGCCAAGGAACGCCAGGGACCCCTAGGAATGAGCAGTTCTTC
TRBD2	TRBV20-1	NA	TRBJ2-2	CSARDKGRGGNTGELFF	TGCAGTGCTAGAGATAAAGGGCGGGGGGGCAACACCGGGGAGCTGTTTTTT